This T cell receptor (beta chain) appears in the sequencing data of a study of response to subunit inactivated influenza vaccine. This clonotype was seen ten or more times. Its antigen is as yet unknown. TCRdb re-called the RT-PCR reads through MiXCR, storing one row per CDR3 protein. Here the sample spans about 520,000 distinct CDR3 sequences, around 7.9% being singletons. Per the germline V gene, CDR1 is DFQATT and CDR2 is SNEGSKA (reference sequence). J was trimmed by 5 bases and V by 5 bases; bases with no gene match: 8. The CDR3 spans 15 residues. Study-wide points: Authors suggested each seasonal influenza vaccination recruits few new T cells.

The clonotype was recovered from a man aged 45 to 75 who received an inactivated influenza vaccine. This chain uses TRBV20-1 with TRBJ2-1; 11 bases are shared with TRBD2. Sample: PBMCs from blood, taken around 25 months after vaccination. CDR3 region: CSAPLAGGIHNEQFF. The DNA of the CDR3 is TGCAGTGCTCCTTTAGCGGGGGGGATCCACAATGAGCAGTTCTTC.